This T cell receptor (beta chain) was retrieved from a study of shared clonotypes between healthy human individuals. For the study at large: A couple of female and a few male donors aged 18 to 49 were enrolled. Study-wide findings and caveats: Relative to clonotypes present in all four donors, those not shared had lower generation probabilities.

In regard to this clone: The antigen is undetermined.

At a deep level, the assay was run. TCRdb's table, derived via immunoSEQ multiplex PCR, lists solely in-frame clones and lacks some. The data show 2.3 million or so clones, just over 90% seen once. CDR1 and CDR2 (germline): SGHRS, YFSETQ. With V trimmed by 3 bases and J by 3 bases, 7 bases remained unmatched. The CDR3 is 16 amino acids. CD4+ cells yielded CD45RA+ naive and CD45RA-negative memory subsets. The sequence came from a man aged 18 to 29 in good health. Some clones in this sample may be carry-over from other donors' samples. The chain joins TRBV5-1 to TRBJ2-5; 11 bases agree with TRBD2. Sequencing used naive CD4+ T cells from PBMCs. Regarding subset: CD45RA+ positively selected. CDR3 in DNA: TGCGCCAGCAGCTCGGCTAGCGGGAGGACCAAAGAGACCCAGTACTTC. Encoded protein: CASSSASGRTKETQYF.